This T cell receptor (beta chain) was observed in a study of CD8+CD57+ T cells in acquired aplastic anemia. At the level of the study: CD4+ cells from healthy donors averaged around 10 million reads.

In its sample, this clonotype was seen a few times. The junction differs from germline at one of its ends, possibly a read error. Genomic DNA was employed as the template in profiling TCR beta VDJ and CDR3. TCRdb recomputed calls from the reads with MiXCR, one row per CDR3 protein. The sample records hundreds of thousands of distinct CDR3 sequences, 65% to 80% being singletons. The TCR comes from a human donor in good health, serving as a control. Sequencing was done on a sample of sorted CD4+, CD8+, or CD8+CD57+ T cells (not recorded which) from PBMCs.

For the CDR3, the DNA is TGTGCCAGCAGAGGACAGGGGATCTATGGCTGCACCTTC. This encodes CASRGQGIYGCTF. V and J are TRBV2 and TRBJ1-2, with 9 bases fitting TRBD1. Per the germline V gene, CDR1 is SNHLY and CDR2 is FYNNEI. The CDR3 length is 13 residues.